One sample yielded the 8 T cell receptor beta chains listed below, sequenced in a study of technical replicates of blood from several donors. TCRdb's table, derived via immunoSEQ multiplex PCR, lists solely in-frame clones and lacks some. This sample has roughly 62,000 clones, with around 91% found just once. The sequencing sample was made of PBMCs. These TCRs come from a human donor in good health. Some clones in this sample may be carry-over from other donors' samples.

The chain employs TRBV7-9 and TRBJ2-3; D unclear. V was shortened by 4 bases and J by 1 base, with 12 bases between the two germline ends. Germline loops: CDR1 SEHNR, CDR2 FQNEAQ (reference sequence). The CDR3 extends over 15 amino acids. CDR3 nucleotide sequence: TGTGCCAGCAGCTCCAGGAAAACCGGCACAGATACGCAGTATTTT. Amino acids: CASSSRKTGTDTQYF.

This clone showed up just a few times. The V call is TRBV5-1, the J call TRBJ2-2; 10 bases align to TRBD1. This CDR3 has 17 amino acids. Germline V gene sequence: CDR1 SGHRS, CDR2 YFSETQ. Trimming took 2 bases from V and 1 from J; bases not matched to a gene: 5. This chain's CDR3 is CASSFVRTGGNTGELFF. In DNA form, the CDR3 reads TGCGCCAGCAGCTTCGTTCGGACAGGGGGGAACACCGGGGAGCTGTTTTTT.

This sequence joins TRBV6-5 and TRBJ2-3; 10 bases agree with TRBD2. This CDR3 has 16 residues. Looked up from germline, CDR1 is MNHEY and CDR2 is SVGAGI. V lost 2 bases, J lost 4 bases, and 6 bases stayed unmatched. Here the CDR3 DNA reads TGTGCCAGCAGTTACGGGGCTAGCGGGAGTGCAGATACGCAGTATTTT. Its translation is CASSYGASGSADTQYF.

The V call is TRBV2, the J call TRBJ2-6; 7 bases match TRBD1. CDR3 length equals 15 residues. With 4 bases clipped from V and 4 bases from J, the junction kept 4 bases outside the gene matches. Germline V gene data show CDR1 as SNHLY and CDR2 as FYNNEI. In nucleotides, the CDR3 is TGTGCCAGCAGTGCGCAGGGGGTAGGGGCCAACGTCCTGACTTTC. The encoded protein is CASSAQGVGANVLTF.

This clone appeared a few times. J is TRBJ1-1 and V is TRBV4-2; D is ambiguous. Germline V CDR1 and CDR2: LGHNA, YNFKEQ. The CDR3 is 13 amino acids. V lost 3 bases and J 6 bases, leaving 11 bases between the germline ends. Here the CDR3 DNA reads TGTGCCAGCAGCCACTCCGACACCCCTGAAGCTTTCTTT. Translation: CASSHSDTPEAFF.

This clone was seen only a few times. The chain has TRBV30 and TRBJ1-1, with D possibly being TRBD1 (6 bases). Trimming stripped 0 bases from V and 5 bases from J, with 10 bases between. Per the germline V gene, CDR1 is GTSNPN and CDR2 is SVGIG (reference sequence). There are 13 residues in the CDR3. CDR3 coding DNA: TGTGCCTGGAGTGTGACAGGCGGAACTGAAGCTTTCTTT. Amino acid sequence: CAWSVTGGTEAFF.

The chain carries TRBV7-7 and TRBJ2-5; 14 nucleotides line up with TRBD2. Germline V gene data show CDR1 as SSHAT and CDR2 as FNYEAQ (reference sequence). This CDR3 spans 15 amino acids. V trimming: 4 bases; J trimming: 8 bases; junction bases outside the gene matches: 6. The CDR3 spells CASSSGLAGAGTQYF. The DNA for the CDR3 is TGTGCCAGCAGCTCGGGACTAGCGGGGGCAGGAACCCAGTACTTC.

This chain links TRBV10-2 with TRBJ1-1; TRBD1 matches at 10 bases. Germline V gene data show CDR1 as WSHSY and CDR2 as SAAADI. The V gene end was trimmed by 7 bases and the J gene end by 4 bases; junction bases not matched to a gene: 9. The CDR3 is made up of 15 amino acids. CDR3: CASNPTGGRGTEAFF. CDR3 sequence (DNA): TGCGCCAGCAACCCGACAGGGGGCCGGGGCACTGAAGCTTTCTTT.